Listed below are T cell receptor delta chains from one sample, sequenced in a study of Vδ1+ human thymocytes. TCRdb reprocessed the multiplex PCR reads using CATT. The table has 54,000 or so delta-chain clones, about 16% seen once. The sample was Vdelta1+ gamma-delta thymocytes from the thymus. These receptors were collected from a boy under two years old who had congenital heart surgery. CDR3s include the opening cysteine and the closing phenylalanine or tryptophan. The D gene is left open where the match is weak. Only some rows state a clone size, as once, few, many or a class for expanded clones.

v_call	j_call	d_call	clone_size	cdr3_nt	cdr3_aa
TRDV1	TRDJ1	TRDD3	few	TGTGCTCTTGGGGAAGTACAGCTCCTAAGGCCAATATACTGGGGGATTGATAAACTCATCTTT	CALGEVQLLRPIYWGIDKLIF
TRDV1	TRDJ1	TRDD3	few	TGTGCTCTTGGGGAAAGAATGCGAGAATCTCCTGGGGGAGACACCGATAAACTCATCTTT	CALGERMRESPGGDTDKLIF
TRDV1	TRDJ1	TRDD3	few	TGTGCTCTTGGGGAGGGAAAGTTCCTACCCGGTCTCTACTGGGGGATACGGCGCGATAAACTCATCTTT	CALGEGKFLPGLYWGIRRDKLIF
TRDV1	TRDJ1	TRDD3	.	TGTGCTCTTGGGGAAATTCTGTTACTGGGGGATACCTACACCGATAAACTCATCTTT	CALGEILLLGDTYTDKLIF
TRDV2	TRDJ1	TRDD3	few	TGTGCCTGTGACAGTGTCCTTCCCTTGGGGGATACAAGTAGGAGGACCGATAAACTCATCTTT	CACDSVLPLGDTSRRTDKLIF
TRDV1	TRDJ1	TRDD3	.	TGTGCTCTTGGTCCCTTGCGGGGATACGGAGATAAACTCATCTTT	CALGPLRGYGDKLIF
TRDV2	TRDJ3	.	few	TGTGCCTGTGACACCGATACAGGTCGCTCCTGGGACACCCGACAGATGTTTTTC	CACDTDTGRSWDTRQMFF
TRDV1	TRDJ1	.	few	TGTGCTCTTGGGGAAGGGGGGACACGCGGGTCCGATAAACTCATCTTT	CALGEGGTRGSDKLIF
TRDV1	TRDJ1	TRDD2	.	TGTGCTCTTGGGGAACGGACCTTCCTCACCGATAAACTCATCTTT	CALGERTFLTDKLIF
TRDV1	TRDJ1	.	few	TGTGCTCTTGGCGCCGATCATACCTACTCGGACTGGGCTCACGATAAACTCATCTTT	CALGADHTYSDWAHDKLIF
TRDV2	TRDJ1	.	medium-sized	TGTGCCTGTGACACGAATTCCGCTGTGAGACTCATCTTT	CACDTNSAVRLIF
TRDV1	TRDJ1	TRDD3	few	TGTGCTCTTGGGGAAGAAGTTGCTGGGGGATACCCCCTCGCTAGACCTTACACCGATAAACTCATCTTT	CALGEEVAGGYPLARPYTDKLIF
TRDV2	TRDJ1	.	.	TGTGCCTGTGACTCGCCCATGACCCTCGATAAACTCATCTTC	CACDSPMTLDKLIF
TRDV2	TRDJ1	TRDD3	.	TGTGCCTGTGACACCGACTGGGGGATACGCGTCTCCGATAAACTCATCTTT	CACDTDWGIRVSDKLIF
TRDV1	TRDJ1	TRDD3	.	TGTGCTCTTGGGGAAGGTTGGTCCCTACTCCTACTGGGGGGTGGCCACACCGATAAACTCATCTTT	CALGEGWSLLLLGGGHTDKLIF
TRDV1	TRDJ1	.	.	TGTGCTCTTGGGGAATGTTGGGGGGCCCGCACCGATAAACTCATCTTT	CALGECWGARTDKLIF
TRDV1	TRDJ2	TRDD3	few	TGTGCTCTTGGGGAACCGAGCTTACTGGGGGATATGAAAAAGACAGCACAACTCTTCTTT	CALGEPSLLGDMKKTAQLFF
TRDV1	TRDJ2	.	.	TGTGCTCTTGGGGGAAGGCCTTCCGAAAGGAATGCACAACTCTTCTTT	CALGGRPSERNAQLFF
TRDV1	TRDJ1	TRDD3	.	TGTGCTCTTGGGGAAGGGCGGCTGGGGGTCTACACCGATAAACTCATCTTT	CALGEGRLGVYTDKLIF
TRDV1	TRDJ1	TRDD3	few	TGTGCTCTTGGGGACTATTCCTACGGGGGATACGACGCCGATAAACTCATCTTT	CALGDYSYGGYDADKLIF
TRDV1	TRDJ1	TRDD3	few	TGTGCTCTTGGGGCCTTAAGGGGGATACGCCTTTCGTACACCGATAAACTCATCTTT	CALGALRGIRLSYTDKLIF
TRDV1	TRDJ1	TRDD3	.	TGTGCTTTTGGCTCACCCGCCCGCACTGGGGACCGAGACGACACCGATAAACTCATCTTT	CAFGSPARTGDRDDTDKLIF
TRDV1	TRDJ1	.	few	TGTGCTCTTGGCGAGGCACTTCCGAAGTACTGGGACAGGCAAACCGATAAACTCATCTTT	CALGEALPKYWDRQTDKLIF
TRDV1	TRDJ1	TRDD3	.	TGTGCTCTTGGGGGATACGCCAACTGGGGGAGATTTGTTGGTATATTCGATAAACTCATCTTT	CALGGYANWGRFVGIFDKLIF
TRDV1	TRDJ1	TRDD3	.	TGTGCTCTTGGGGCCGCAAGGGTCTCCGTGGTGGGGGAAAACGATAAACTCATCTTT	CALGAARVSVVGENDKLIF
TRDV2	TRDJ1	TRDD3	few	TGTGCCTGTGTCACCCCTATTTCCCGCCTGGGGGATACGGACACCGATAAACTCATCTTT	CACVTPISRLGDTDTDKLIF
TRDV1	TRDJ1	TRDD3	.	TGTGCTCTTGGGCTGCCCGGGGGAGGCCTTCCCGCGTACTGGGGGATAATCGGCAACACCGATAAACTCATCTTT	CALGLPGGGLPAYWGIIGNTDKLIF
TRDV1	TRDJ1	TRDD3	.	TGTGCTCTTGGGGAACTTTATAATGGGGGATACTCGTACGCCGATAAACTCATCTTT	CALGELYNGGYSYADKLIF
TRDV1	TRDJ1	TRDD2	.	TGTGCTCTTGGGGAACTTTTCCCTTCCTACGTGCCACTGGGGACCTTGTACACCGATAAACTCATCTTT	CALGELFPSYVPLGTLYTDKLIF
TRDV1	TRDJ2	TRDD2	few	TGTGCTCTTGGGGAACCTCGCCCCTTCCTAAGTAAGGTAACGACAGCACAACTCTTCTTT	CALGEPRPFLSKVTTAQLFF
TRDV1	TRDJ1	.	.	TGTGCTCTTGGGTCCTTCCTAACCGTACTGGGGGAACGAAAGTACACCGATAAACTCATCTTT	CALGSFLTVLGERKYTDKLIF
TRDV1	TRDJ1	.	few	TGTGCTCTATCGAACCTGAACAGGGGGAGCACCGATAAACTCATCTTC	CALSNLNRGSTDKLIF
TRDV1	TRDJ1	TRDD3	.	TGTGCTCTTGGGGAATGCTCCGAACTTGACGGGGGATTCTTACGCGATAAACTCATCTTT	CALGECSELDGGFLRDKLIF
TRDV1	TRDJ1	TRDD3	.	TGTGCTCTTGGGCGACCCTTCCGTTGGAGCAGTACTGGGGGCCCTGTCATCTTT	CALGRPFRWSSTGGPVIF
TRDV1	TRDJ1	TRDD2	few	TGTGCTCTTGGGTCGATGGCCTTCCTACGTCTTCGGGGCTACACCGATAAACTCATCTTT	CALGSMAFLRLRGYTDKLIF
TRDV1	TRDJ1	TRDD3	.	TGTGCTCTTGGGGAGGGATCGTTCCCTCCAGTCGAACTGGGGGATGGTGGCGATAAACTCATCTTT	CALGEGSFPPVELGDGGDKLIF
TRAV29/DV5	TRDJ1	.	once	TGTGCCGCAAGCGCGTCTCTGAACTTCCTTGGGGGGAACCAGGCATATGGACTCATCTTT	CAASASLNFLGGNQAYGLIF
TRDV1	TRDJ1	.	.	TGTGCTCTTGGGACGGATCCACATTTTAGTACTCTAGCGGGGACTTACACCGATAAACTCATCTTT	CALGTDPHFSTLAGTYTDKLIF
TRDV1	TRDJ1	TRDD3	few	TGTGCTCTTGGCGGACTGCCTTCCTTCGTACTGGGGGACCTTTACACCGATAAACTCATCTTT	CALGGLPSFVLGDLYTDKLIF